What follows is one T cell receptor (beta chain) and its context. Only in-frame clones appear in the TCRdb table, and some are missing; sequencing was by immunoSEQ multiplex PCR. The sample carries under 200,000 clones, over 85% recorded once. The V gene lost 3 bases and the J gene lost 5 bases, with 16 bases spanning the gap. The CDR3 is 14 residues long. The germline V gene encodes CDR1 GTSNPN and CDR2 SVGIG (reference sequence). The sample is drawn from a study of T cell responses to AZD1222 COVID-19 vaccine. The starting material was peripheral blood, obtained on day 0 of AZD1222 vaccination. This sequence was found in an adult in good health. V gene TRBV30 combines with J gene TRBJ1-2; D is ambiguous. In nucleotides, the CDR3 is TGTGCCTGGAGAAACCCGACGGCCCCATATGGCTACACCTTC. Amino acids: CAWRNPTAPYGYTF.